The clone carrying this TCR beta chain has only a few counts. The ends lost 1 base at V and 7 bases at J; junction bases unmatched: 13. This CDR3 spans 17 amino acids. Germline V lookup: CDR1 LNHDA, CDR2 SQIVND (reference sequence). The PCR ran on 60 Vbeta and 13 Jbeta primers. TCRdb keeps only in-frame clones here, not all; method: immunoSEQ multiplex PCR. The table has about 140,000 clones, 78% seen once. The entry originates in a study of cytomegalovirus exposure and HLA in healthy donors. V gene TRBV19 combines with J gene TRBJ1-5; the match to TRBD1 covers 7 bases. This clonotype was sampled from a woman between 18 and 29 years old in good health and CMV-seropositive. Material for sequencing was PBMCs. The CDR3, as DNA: TGTGCCAGTAGTATAGGACCCCCCAAGGGGGCTGAACAGCCCCAGCATTTT. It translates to CASSIGPPKGAEQPQHF.